This entry concerns a single TCR beta chain. What it recognizes is unknown. V was pared by 4 bases and J by 9 bases, with 8 bases of the junction left unmatched. The length of the CDR3 is 13 residues. Germline V gene sequence: CDR1 SGHDT, CDR2 YYEEEE. The PCR was carried out with 60 Vbeta primers and 13 Jbeta primers. Only in-frame clones appear in the TCRdb table, and some are missing; sequencing was by immunoSEQ multiplex PCR. The sample records 30,000 to 45,000 clones, 86% being singletons. The sample originates from a study of cytomegalovirus exposure and HLA in healthy donors. Overall study context: Out of 398 genotyped donors, 81% belonged to the Caucasian-associated ancestry cluster.

Findings of the study overall: TCR beta V segments were, for the most part, productive about 87% or about 30% of the time in an earlier analysis.

V gene TRBV5-6 combines with J gene TRBJ1-1, with 8 bases lining up with TRBD1. What was sequenced was PBMCs. This sequence originates from a woman aged 40 to 55 in good health and CMV-seropositive. The CDR3 loop reads CASSGRDRRQAFF. Here the CDR3 DNA reads TGTGCCAGCAGCGGCCGGGACAGGCGACAAGCTTTCTTT.